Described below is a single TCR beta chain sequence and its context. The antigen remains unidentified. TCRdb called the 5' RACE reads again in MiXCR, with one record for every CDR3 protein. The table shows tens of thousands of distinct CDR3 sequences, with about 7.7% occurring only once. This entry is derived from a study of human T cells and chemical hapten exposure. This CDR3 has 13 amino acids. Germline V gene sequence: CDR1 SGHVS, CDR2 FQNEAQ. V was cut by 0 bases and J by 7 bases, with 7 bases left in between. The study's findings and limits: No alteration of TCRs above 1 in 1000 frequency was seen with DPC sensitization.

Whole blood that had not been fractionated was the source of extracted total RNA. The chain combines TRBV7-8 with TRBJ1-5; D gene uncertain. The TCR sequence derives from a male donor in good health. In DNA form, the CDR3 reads TGTGCCAGCAGCTTAGCGCTGGAACAGCCCCAGCATTTT. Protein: CASSLALEQPQHF.